A single sample gave rise to the 15 T cell receptor beta chains below, sequenced in a study of OX40 agonist ivuxolimab in advanced cancers. The data were produced by immunoSEQ multiplex PCR, yet TCRdb's version contains in-frame clones alone and is incomplete. The sample shows around 19,000 clones, 65% to 85% of them seen only once. The source material was CD4+ or CD8+ T cells sorted from blood, sampled in a trial of the OX40 agonist ivuxolimab. Receptor source: an adult with an advanced solid tumor such as melanoma, head and neck, liver or kidney cancer.

The rearrangement links TRBV14 to TRBJ2-1; D perhaps matches TRBD1 (6 bases). The CDR3 length is 14 residues. V lost 4 bases and J lost 2, with 9 bases in between. Germline V gene sequence: CDR1 SGHDN, CDR2 FVKESK. This CDR3 reads CASSRTATYNEQFF. The CDR3 DNA sequence: TGTGCCAGCAGCCGGACAGCTACCTACAATGAGCAGTTCTTC. The full variable domain, in which reference TRBV14 and TRBJ2-1 provide the parts outside the CDR3, is EAGVTQFPSHSVIEKGQTVTLRCDPISGHDNLYWYRRVMGKEIKFLLHFVKESKQDESGMPNNRFLAERTGGTYSTLKVQPAELEDSGVYFCASSRTATYNEQFFGPGTRLTVL.

The CDR3 DNA sequence: TGTGCCAGCAGTTTAGTGGGAGGTCCGCAGCCCCAGCATTTT. It specifies CASSLVGGPQPQHF. This chain links TRBV27 with TRBJ1-5, with D hard to call. There are 14 residues in the CDR3. V shed 2 bases and J shed 7 bases, with 12 bases lying between them. CDR1 MNHEY and CDR2 SMNVEV come from the germline V gene (reference sequence).

A few counts support this clone. The chain uses TRBV6-4 and TRBJ2-1; D is tentatively TRBD1 or TRBD2 (6 bases each). CDR1 is MRHNA, CDR2 SNTAGT, per germline. Trimming cost V 3 bases and J 10 bases, with 13 bases left between them. The CDR3 extends over 13 amino acids. CDR3 coding DNA: TGTGCCAGCAGTGAGAGGGGGGAAAAGGAGCAGTTCTTC. Translation: CASSERGEKEQFF.

The V gene is TRBV6-5, the J gene TRBJ1-5; no clear D gene. V lost 5 bases to trimming and J lost 0 bases, with 11 bases between them. The CDR3 loop spans 15 amino acids. The V gene's germline CDR1 is MNHEY and CDR2 SVGAGI. CDR3 sequence (DNA): TGTGCCAGCAGTCCCTCGGGCAGTAGCAATCAGCCCCAGCATTTT. This gives the protein CASSPSGSSNQPQHF.

This clone has a handful of counts. V and J are TRBV25-1 and TRBJ1-1, with 8 positions matching TRBD1. Germline V gives CDR1 MGHDK, CDR2 SYGVNS. The V and J ends lost 2 bases and 5 bases, in that order; junction bases with no gene match: 7. The CDR3 runs to 15 residues. DNA of the CDR3: TGTGCCAGCAGTGAACCCCAGGGGGCGGCTACTGAAGCTTTCTTT. Its translation is CASSEPQGAATEAFF.

V usage is TRBV10-2 and J usage is TRBJ1-1; a weak D match, TRBD1 (5 bases). CDR1 and CDR2 from the germline V gene are WSHSY and SAAADI. V was pared by 6 bases and J by 6 bases, with 17 bases between. This CDR3 spans 14 amino acids. The CDR3 protein is CASREGRPDAEAFF. The CDR3 DNA reads as TGCGCCAGCAGGGAGGGGCGACCTGACGCTGAAGCTTTCTTT.

The chain links TRBV2 to TRBJ1-3; D remains ambiguous. The CDR3 has 13 residues. The ends were cut back, 8 bases at V and 2 bases at J, with 10 bases in the middle. Germline-derived CDR1 and CDR2 are SNHLY and FYNNEI. The CDR3 sequence: CASEGRPGNTIYF. The CDR3, as DNA: TGTGCCAGCGAGGGCCGGCCTGGAAACACCATATATTTT.

The CDR3 DNA is TGTGCCAGCTCACAGGGGGTTAGTACTGAAGCTTTCTTT. Protein: CASSQGVSTEAFF. This sequence joins TRBV6-5 and TRBJ1-1; 8 bases are a match to TRBD1. Germline lookup yields CDR1 MNHEY and CDR2 SVGAGI. The CDR3 has 13 amino acids. Trimming removed 8 bases from V and 5 bases from J; junction bases left unmatched: 7.

This chain uses TRBV27 with TRBJ2-7, with TRBD2 matching over 8 bases. There are 14 residues in the CDR3. J gave up 4 bases and V 3 bases, and 5 bases lay outside the gene matches. Germline CDR1 is MNHEY and CDR2 is SMNVEV (reference sequence). CDR3 in DNA: TGTGCCAGCAGTTTGACGGGGGGGCCTTACGAGCAGTACTTC. It specifies CASSLTGGPYEQYF.

The rearrangement joins TRBV9 to TRBJ2-2; no clear D gene. The CDR3 sequence is 12 residues long. Germline assignment: CDR1 SGDLS and CDR2 YYNGEE. The germline V and J ends were trimmed by 5 bases and 2 bases, with 4 bases remaining between them. CDR3 DNA sequence: TGTGCCAGCAGGGCTAACACCGGGGAGCTGTTTTTT. As protein: CASRANTGELFF. The variable domain in full, completed from reference TRBV9 and TRBJ2-2, reads DSGVTQTPKHLITATGQRVTLRCSPRSGDLSVYWYQQSLDQGLQFLIQYYNGEERAKGNILERFSAQQFPDLHSELNLSSLELGDSALYFCASRANTGELFFGEGSRLTVL.

The chain joins TRBV27 to TRBJ1-6, with TRBD1 matching over 8 bases. The germline V gene encodes CDR1 MNHEY and CDR2 SMNVEV (reference sequence). There are 15 residues in the CDR3. The J segment lost 10 bases and the V segment lost 2 bases, leaving 7 bases of the junction unmatched. The DNA of the CDR3 is TGTGCCAGCAGTTTAGTTCAGGGGGCGGGGTCACCCCTCCACTTT. Its protein is CASSLVQGAGSPLHF.

The rearrangement links TRBV11-2 to TRBJ1-6, with D hard to call. V gave up 5 bases and J gave up 7 bases, with 15 bases separating them. The germline V gene has CDR1 SGHAT and CDR2 FQNNGV. This CDR3 comprises 15 residues. This CDR3 reads CASSQERAPNSPLHF. The CDR3 DNA reads TGTGCCAGCAGCCAAGAGAGAGCCCCCAATTCACCCCTCCACTTT. Combining the CDR3 with reference TRBV11-2 and TRBJ1-6 gives the whole variable domain EAGVAQSPRYKIIEKRQSVAFWCNPISGHATLYWYQQILGQGPKLLIQFQNNGVVDDSQLPKDRFSAERLKGVDSTLKIQPAKLEDSAVYLCASSQERAPNSPLHFGNGTRLTVT.

The chain combines TRBV14 with TRBJ1-5; no reliable D call. The germline V and J ends were trimmed by 1 base and 8 bases, with 6 bases remaining between them. The V gene's germline CDR1 is SGHDN and CDR2 FVKESK. The CDR3 has 12 residues. CDR3 in DNA: TGTGCCAGCAGCCAAGGAGGAGAGCCCCAGCATTTT. This codes for CASSQGGEPQHF.

The chain carries TRBV9 and TRBJ2-3, with D possibly matching TRBD1 (5 bases). CDR3 length equals 13 residues. V gave up 3 bases and J gave up 4 bases, with 9 bases separating them. Germline CDR1 SGDLS, CDR2 YYNGEE. CDR3 amino acids: CASSAGPPDTQYF. The CDR3 nucleotides are TGTGCCAGCAGCGCAGGGCCCCCAGATACGCAGTATTTT.

The chain couples TRBV5-1 to TRBJ2-3, with TRBD2 matching 10 bases. Losses at the gene ends were 5 bases for V and 3 bases for J; bases not matched to a gene: 9. The germline CDR1 and CDR2 sequences are SGHRS and YFSETQ. This CDR3 spans 16 amino acids. As DNA, the CDR3 is TGCGCCAGCAGTCCTCGGACTAGCGGAGTAACAGATACGCAGTATTTT. Translating it yields CASSPRTSGVTDTQYF.